The clone carrying this T cell receptor (beta chain) showed up just a few times. Its specificity is not known. This specimen belongs to a study of T cells in Graves' hyperthyroidism and ophthalmopathy. Notes on the study in general: In validation, the model predicted ophthalmopathy. These predictions came a median approximately six months before onset.

Germline V CDR1 and CDR2: LGHDT, YNNKEL (reference sequence). V was pared by 3 bases and J by 1 base, with 1 base of the junction left unmatched. CDR3 size: 16 residues. No progression to ophthalmopathy during 18 months of follow-up defined stable disease. Uncontrolled infections, other autoimmune diseases, pregnancy or lactation led to exclusion of patients. Diagnoses used clinical symptoms, serum thyroxine and TRAb, thyroid ultrasound and orbital computed tomography. Template material for amplifying TCR beta CDR3 regions consisted of RNA transcripts. The HTBI primer set was used in a first-round RT-PCR of the TCR CDR3. In TCRdb, the multiplex PCR reads were re-called with MiXCR into one record per CDR3 protein. The table shows 350,000 or so distinct CDR3 sequences, with about 18% occurring only once.

The chain has TRBV3-1 and TRBJ2-2; 11 positions match TRBD2. The receptor was derived from a woman between 50 and 59 years old with Graves' hyperthyroidism. Material for sequencing was blood. The CDR3 region is CASSQLAGGNTGELFF. In DNA, the CDR3 is TGTGCCAGCAGCCAGCTAGCGGGGGGGAACACCGGGGAGCTGTTTTTT.